The next 2 T cell receptor beta chains were all read from a single sample in a study of long-term antiretroviral therapy in people with HIV. Researchers ran immunoSEQ v3.0 at survey level. The data were produced by immunoSEQ multiplex PCR, yet TCRdb's version contains in-frame clones alone and is incomplete. This table holds some 45,000 clones, approximately 89% found once. The sample here was unsorted PBMCs, taken 0.1 years before starting antiretroviral therapy. The receptor set was obtained from a woman aged 45-59 years with HIV.

The genes are TRBV6-4 and TRBJ2-7; D not certain. The CDR3 runs 14 residues. Germline V CDR1 and CDR2: MRHNA, SNTAGT. Trimming pared 2 bases from V and 4 bases from J, leaving 12 bases between. CDR3 residues: CASSDRVSSYEQYF. CDR3 bases: TGTGCCAGCAGTGACAGGGTCAGTTCGTACGAGCAGTACTTC.

The chain has TRBV5-1 and TRBJ2-3, with a tentative D call TRBD1 (5 bases). Trimming stripped 0 bases from V and 2 bases from J, with 13 bases between. Germline loops: CDR1 SGHRS, CDR2 YFSETQ. The CDR3 consists of 16 residues. The CDR3 loop reads CASSLGARTNTDTQYF. CDR3 bases: TGCGCCAGCAGCTTGGGGGCCAGGACAAACACAGATACGCAGTATTTT.